The present T cell receptor beta chain was sequenced within a study of T-cell reconstitution after alpha-beta-depleted transplantation in children. Study results and limitations: Counts and diversity of T cells one year after transplant came mostly from newly produced T cells. In patients about two months after transplant, alpha-beta T cells reportedly arose from several hundred expanded graft clones.

There are 16 residues in the CDR3. Trimming cost V 8 bases and J 0 bases; bases outside gene matches: 10. CDR1 is LNHDA and CDR2 is SQIVND in the germline V gene (reference sequence). At least ten counts were recorded for this clonotype. Its antigen is not known. As it was prepared, the TCRbeta library received unique molecular identifiers. One entry per CDR3 protein results from TCRdb running MiXCR on the PCR reads. This table holds approximately 490,000 distinct CDR3 sequences, 10% found once. This chain uses TRBV19 with TRBJ2-1, with 7 bases that match TRBD2. Sample: PBMCs, taken before TCRalphabeta/CD19-depleted stem cell transplant. The source is a child younger than 10 with inherited bone marrow failure, due to receive a stem cell transplant. The CDR3 DNA reads as TGTGCCAGTGGGAGGCCTAGCGGAAGCTCCTACAATGAGCAGTTCTTC. It translates to CASGRPSGSSYNEQFF.